This T cell receptor beta chain was obtained from a study of blood T cell repertoires in COVID-19. Study background: Nucleic acid was either cDNA or gDNA, and it came from T cells, B-cell-depleted T cells, or PBMCs.

This clone was counted once. The data were produced by immunoSEQ multiplex PCR, yet TCRdb's version contains in-frame clones alone and is incomplete. Here the sample spans some 150,000 clones, 70% to 85% being singletons. CDR3 length equals 14 residues. Germline CDR1 MNHEY, CDR2 SMNVEV (reference sequence). Trimming left V 2 bases short and J 5 bases short, with 10 bases between. This TCR derives from a woman between 55 and 75 years old with acute or convalescent COVID-19. Sequencing input: peripheral blood. V and J are TRBV27 and TRBJ1-5; D might be TRBD1 (6 bases). The CDR3 loop reads CASSLNRDHQPQHF. The CDR3 nucleotides are TGTGCCAGCAGTTTAAACAGGGATCATCAGCCCCAGCATTTT.